This T cell receptor beta chain was observed in a study of T cell responses to AZD1222 COVID-19 vaccine. In the case of this clone: Its matching antigen is unknown.

Study-wide findings and caveats: Compared with day 0, the breadth and depth of the Spike-specific TCR repertoire rose significantly after two doses of AZD1222. Sampling captured repertoires only after the peak T cell response. Spike was spanned by vaccine-associated CD4 TCRs, which were dominant at 160-218 and 743-854. Donors were mostly white British, more females; clonal diversity possibly underestimated.

Clones were read by immunoSEQ multiplex PCR, and TCRdb kept only the in-frame ones, dropping some. The sample includes 200,000 or so clones, around 89% of them seen just once. CDR1 is LGHNA and CDR2 is YSLEER in the germline V gene. The length of the CDR3 is 17 residues. V shed 4 bases, J shed 5 bases, and the junction held 7 bases outside the gene matches. The specimen comprised peripheral blood, sampled on day 0 of AZD1222 vaccination. This TCR was sampled from an adult in good health. V gene TRBV4-3 combines with J gene TRBJ2-2, with 13 bases aligning to TRBD2. Written as DNA, the CDR3 is TGCGCCAGCAGCCGCGGGACTAGCGGGATAAGTACCGGGGAGCTGTTTTTT. Protein sequence: CASSRGTSGISTGELFF.